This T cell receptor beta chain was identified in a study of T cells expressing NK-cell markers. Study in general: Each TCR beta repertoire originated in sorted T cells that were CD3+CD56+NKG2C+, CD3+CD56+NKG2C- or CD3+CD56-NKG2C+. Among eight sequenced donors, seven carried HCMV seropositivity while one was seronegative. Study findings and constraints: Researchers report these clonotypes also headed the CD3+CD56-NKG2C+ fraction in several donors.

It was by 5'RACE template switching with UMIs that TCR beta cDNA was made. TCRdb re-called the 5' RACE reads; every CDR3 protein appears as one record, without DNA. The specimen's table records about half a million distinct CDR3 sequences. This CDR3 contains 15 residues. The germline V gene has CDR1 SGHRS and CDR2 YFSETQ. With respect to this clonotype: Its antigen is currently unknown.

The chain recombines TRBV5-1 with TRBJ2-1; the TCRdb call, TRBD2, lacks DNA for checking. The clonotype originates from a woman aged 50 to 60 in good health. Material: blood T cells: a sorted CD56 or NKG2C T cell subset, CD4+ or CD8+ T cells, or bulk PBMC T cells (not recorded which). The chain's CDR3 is CASSFVLAGATEQFF.